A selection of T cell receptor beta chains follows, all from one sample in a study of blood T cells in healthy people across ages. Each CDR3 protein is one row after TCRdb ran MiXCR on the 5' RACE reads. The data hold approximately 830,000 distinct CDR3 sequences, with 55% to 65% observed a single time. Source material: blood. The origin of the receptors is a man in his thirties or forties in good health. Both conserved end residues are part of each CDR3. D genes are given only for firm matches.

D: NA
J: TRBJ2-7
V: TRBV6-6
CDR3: CASSYSTRSTYEQYF

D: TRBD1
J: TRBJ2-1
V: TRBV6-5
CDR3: CASSYRDRAPYNEQFF

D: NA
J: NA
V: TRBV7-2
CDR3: CASSSEGTRGREQYF

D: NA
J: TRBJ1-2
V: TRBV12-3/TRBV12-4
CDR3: CASTGSPPYGYTF

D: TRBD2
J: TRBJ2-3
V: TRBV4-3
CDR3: CASSQHRWGGGTDTQYF

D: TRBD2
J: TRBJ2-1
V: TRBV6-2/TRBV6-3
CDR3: CASRPGTSGNYEQFF

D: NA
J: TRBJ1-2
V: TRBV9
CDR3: CASSVGSAGNYGYTF

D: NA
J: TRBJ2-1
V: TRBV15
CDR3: CATSRGSTLSYNEQFF

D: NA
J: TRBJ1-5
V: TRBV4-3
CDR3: CASSQGIKQPQHF

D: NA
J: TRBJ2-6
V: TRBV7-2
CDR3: CASSLGQPRSGANVLTF

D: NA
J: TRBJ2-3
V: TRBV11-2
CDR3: CASSGTGFGTDTQYF

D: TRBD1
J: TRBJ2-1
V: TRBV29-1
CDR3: CSVAKPGQGLDEQFF

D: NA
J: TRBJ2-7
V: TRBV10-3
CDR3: CAISERSYEQYF

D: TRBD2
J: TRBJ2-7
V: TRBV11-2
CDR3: CASSRRGRATYEQYF

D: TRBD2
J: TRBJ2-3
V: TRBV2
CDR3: CASRVRAGGLTDTQYF

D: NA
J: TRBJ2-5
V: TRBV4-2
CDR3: CASSQDGIPQETQYF

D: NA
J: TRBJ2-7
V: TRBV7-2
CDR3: CASSSEQGRAYEQYF

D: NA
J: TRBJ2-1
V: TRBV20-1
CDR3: CSAPVGGGSYNKQFF

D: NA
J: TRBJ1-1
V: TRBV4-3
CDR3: CASSQDVRLNTEAFF

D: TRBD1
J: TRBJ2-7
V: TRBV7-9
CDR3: CASSPWDRTYEQYF

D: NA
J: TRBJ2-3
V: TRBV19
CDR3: CASHGALSTDTQYF

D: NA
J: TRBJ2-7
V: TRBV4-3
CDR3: CASSQEGDSSSYEQYF

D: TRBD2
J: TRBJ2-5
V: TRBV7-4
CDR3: CASSCERGPTRQQETQYF

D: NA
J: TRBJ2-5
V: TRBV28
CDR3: CASSSPQRIRETQYF

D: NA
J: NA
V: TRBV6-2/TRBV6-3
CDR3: CASSYSSDSYEQYF

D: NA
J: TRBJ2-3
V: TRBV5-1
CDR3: CASRPGDRTDTQYF

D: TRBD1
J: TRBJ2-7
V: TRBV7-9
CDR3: CASSPLDRASYEQYF

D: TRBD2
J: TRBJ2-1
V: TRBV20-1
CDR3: CSAISGGRYNEQFF

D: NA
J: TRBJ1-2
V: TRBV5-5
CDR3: CASSSSLDRFNYGYTF

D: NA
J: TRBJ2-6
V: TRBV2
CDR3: CASSEEWDPRANVLTF

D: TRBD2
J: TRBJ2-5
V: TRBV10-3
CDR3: CAISDGTSGGRETQYF

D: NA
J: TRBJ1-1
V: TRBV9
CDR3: CASSVKPRSNTEAFF

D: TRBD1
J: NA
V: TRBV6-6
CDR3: CATDRGSYEQYF

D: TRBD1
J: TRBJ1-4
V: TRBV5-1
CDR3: CASSPITGVGEKLFF

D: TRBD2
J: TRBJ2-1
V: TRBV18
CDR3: CASQQSGGGNEQFF

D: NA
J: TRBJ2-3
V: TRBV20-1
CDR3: CSARDPREADTQYF